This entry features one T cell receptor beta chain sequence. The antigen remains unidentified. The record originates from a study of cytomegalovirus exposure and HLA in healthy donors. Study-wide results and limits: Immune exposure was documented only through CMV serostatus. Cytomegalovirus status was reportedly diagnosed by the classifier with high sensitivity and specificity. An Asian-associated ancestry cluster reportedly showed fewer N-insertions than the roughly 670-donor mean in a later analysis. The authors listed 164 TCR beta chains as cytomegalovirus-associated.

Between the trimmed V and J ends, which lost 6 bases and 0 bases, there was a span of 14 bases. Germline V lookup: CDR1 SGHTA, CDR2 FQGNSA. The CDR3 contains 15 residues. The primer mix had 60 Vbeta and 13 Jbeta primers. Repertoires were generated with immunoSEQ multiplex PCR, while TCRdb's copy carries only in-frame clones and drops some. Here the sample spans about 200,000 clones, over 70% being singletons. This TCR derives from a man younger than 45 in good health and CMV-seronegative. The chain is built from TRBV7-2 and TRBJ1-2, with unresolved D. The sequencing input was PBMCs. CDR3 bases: TGTGCCAGCAGTCTTTCGTTCACATCTAACTATGGCTACACCTTC. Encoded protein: CASSLSFTSNYGYTF.